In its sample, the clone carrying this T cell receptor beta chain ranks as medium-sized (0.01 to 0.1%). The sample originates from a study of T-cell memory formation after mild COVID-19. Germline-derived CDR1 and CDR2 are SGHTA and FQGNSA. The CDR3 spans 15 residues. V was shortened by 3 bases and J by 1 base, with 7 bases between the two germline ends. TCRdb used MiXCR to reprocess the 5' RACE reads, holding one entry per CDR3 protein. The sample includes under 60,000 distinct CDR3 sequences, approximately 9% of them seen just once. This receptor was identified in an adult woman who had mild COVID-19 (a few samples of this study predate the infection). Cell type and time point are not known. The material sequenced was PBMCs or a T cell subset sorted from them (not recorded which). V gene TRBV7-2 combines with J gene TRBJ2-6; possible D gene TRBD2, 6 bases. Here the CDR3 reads CASSFGGSGANVLTF. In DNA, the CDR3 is TGTGCCAGCAGCTTCGGGGGATCTGGGGCCAACGTCCTGACTTTC.